There are a few counts of the clone carrying this TCR beta chain. Antigen unknown. The sample belongs to a study of T cells in Graves' hyperthyroidism and ophthalmopathy. The CDR3 runs 13 residues. Germline CDR1 GTSNPN, CDR2 SVGIG (reference sequence). The V end was cut by 3 bases, the J end by 12 bases, with 18 bases between. Amplified TCR beta CDR3 regions came from RNA transcripts. The HTBI primer set drove a first-round RT-PCR of the TCR CDR3. In TCRdb, the multiplex PCR reads were re-called with MiXCR into one record per CDR3 protein. Of a few hundred thousand distinct CDR3 sequences listed, roughly an eighth are singletons. Study-wide points: In blood, most of the thyroid clonotypes expanded above 0.001 were also present.

The V and J genes are TRBV30 and TRBJ2-1; unclear D gene. The sequencing sample was made of blood. This clonotype was obtained from a woman in her 40s with Graves' ophthalmopathy. Written as DNA, the CDR3 is TGTGCCTGGAGCCACGTAGGTAGTAGCAGGCAGTTCTTC. It is translated as CAWSHVGSSRQFF.